This T cell receptor beta chain is drawn from a study of T cell responses to AZD1222 COVID-19 vaccine. The study's findings and limits: Close to half of spike-specific TCRs reportedly recognize unmutated variant regions. Spike regions recognized by vaccine-associated CD4 TCRs spanned the protein, led by 160-218 and 743-854. It should be noted that donors were predominantly white British and more often female, and clonal diversity was possibly underestimated. Following two doses of AZD1222, Spike-specific TCR breadth and depth rose.

To note about this clone: The antigen is unknown.

Germline V gene sequence: CDR1 SGHVS, CDR2 FQNEAQ. This CDR3 is 17 amino acids long. V shed 6 bases and J shed 7 bases, with 24 bases lying between them. The repertoire was sequenced with immunoSEQ multiplex PCR; TCRdb's copy has only in-frame clones and lacks some. This table has about 150,000 clones, roughly 91% appearing once. This chain joins TRBV7-8 and TRBJ1-4; D is unresolved. This specimen was peripheral blood, taken on day 0 of AZD1222 vaccination. This TCR was recovered from an adult in good health. CDR3 protein: CASRQRPGEESGEKLFF. As DNA, the CDR3 is TGTGCCAGCAGACAACGCCCCGGGGAGGAATCGGGTGAAAAACTGTTTTTT.